This T cell receptor beta chain was retrieved from a study of post-analysis software for immune sequencing data. Study conclusions and caveats: Elevated frequency relative to controls characterized several TRBV segments in patients, TRBV5-6, TRBV5-1 and TRBV20-1 among them.

Trimming took 3 bases from V and 1 from J; bases not matched to a gene: 8. The CDR3 loop spans 16 amino acids. In regard to this clonotype: Antigen unknown. This may be a read error: a much more frequent sequence differs by one nucleotide.

Each TCR beta cDNA library carried unique molecular identifiers. Each CDR3 protein is one row after TCRdb ran MiXCR on the PCR reads. The sample holds roughly 200,000 distinct CDR3 sequences, over 25% seen once. This TCR was recovered from a girl aged 2 to 17 with multiple sclerosis. The sequenced material came from blood. The V call is TRBV12-3 or TRBV12-4, the J call TRBJ2-7; 8 bases match TRBD2. The CDR3 here is CASSLGLTGGSYEQYF. The CDR3 DNA sequence: TGTGCCAGCAGTTTGGGACTAACGGGAGGGTCCTACGAGCAGTACTTC.